These 5 T cell receptor beta chains share one sample of origin, sequenced in a study of blood T cell repertoires in COVID-19. Method: immunoSEQ multiplex PCR; TCRdb's copy keeps in-frame clones and lacks some. The sample holds about 68,000 clones, roughly 85% seen once. Material: peripheral blood. Receptors originate from a woman in her forties or fifties with COVID-19, enrolled during active disease.

The chain couples TRBV28 to TRBJ2-1, with TRBD2 matching over 7 bases. Per the germline V gene, CDR1 is MDHEN and CDR2 is SYDVKM. After removal of 4 bases from V and 7 bases from J, the junction contained 7 bases not matched to a gene. The CDR3 covers 14 residues. CDR3 protein: CASSSPSGKNEQFF. As DNA, the CDR3 is TGTGCCAGCAGTTCCCCGAGCGGGAAGAATGAGCAGTTCTTC.

The chain joins TRBV5-1 to TRBJ2-4, with 8 bases matching TRBD1. Germline V gene lookup returns CDR1 SGHRS and CDR2 YFSETQ. The CDR3 loop spans 17 amino acids. The V and J ends lost 4 bases and 0 bases, in that order; junction bases with no gene match: 9. The DNA of the CDR3 is TGCGCCAGCAGCACCCTAGGGACAGGCATAGCCAAAAACATTCAGTACTTC. Its protein is CASSTLGTGIAKNIQYF.

The sample holds one count of this clone. CDR3 nucleotide sequence: TGTGCCAGCAGCTCGTGGGGAGTCTCTGGAAACACCATATATTTT. Amino acid sequence: CASSSWGVSGNTIYF. The chain links TRBV7-9 to TRBJ1-3; no firm D call. The V gene's germline CDR1 is SEHNR and CDR2 FQNEAQ (reference sequence). The CDR3 contains 15 residues. V lost 4 bases to trimming and J lost 0 bases, with 10 bases between them.

The rearrangement joins TRBV5-1 to TRBJ2-7, with a tentative D call TRBD2 (5 bases). Germline CDR1 SGHRS, CDR2 YFSETQ. CDR3 length: 13 amino acids. V gave up 5 bases and J gave up 3 bases, with 12 bases separating them. CDR3 amino acids: CASRASGGYEQYF. CDR3 nucleotides: TGCGCCAGCAGGGCCTCCGGAGGCTACGAGCAGTACTTC.

The V and J genes are TRBV27 and TRBJ2-7; a weak D match, TRBD1 (6 bases). Per germline, CDR1 MNHEY and CDR2 SMNVEV (reference sequence). The CDR3 has 15 amino acids. V lost 6 bases, J lost 2 bases, and 17 bases lay in between. The CDR3 DNA follows: TGTGCCAGCAGACTAAGCCGGGACAACACCTACGAGCAGTACTTC. Amino acid sequence: CASRLSRDNTYEQYF.